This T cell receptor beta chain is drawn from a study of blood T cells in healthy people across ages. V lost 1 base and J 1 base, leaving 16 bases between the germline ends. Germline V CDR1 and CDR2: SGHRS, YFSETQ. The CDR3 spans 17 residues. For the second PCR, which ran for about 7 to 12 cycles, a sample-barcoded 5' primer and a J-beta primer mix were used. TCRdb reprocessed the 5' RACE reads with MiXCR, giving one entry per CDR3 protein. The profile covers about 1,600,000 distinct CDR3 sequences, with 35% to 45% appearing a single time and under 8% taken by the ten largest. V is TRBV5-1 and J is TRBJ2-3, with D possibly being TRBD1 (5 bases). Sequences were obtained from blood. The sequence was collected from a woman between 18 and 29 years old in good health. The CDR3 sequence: CASSLSKTESRTDTQYF. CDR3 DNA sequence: TGCGCCAGCAGCTTGTCAAAGACAGAGTCGCGCACAGATACGCAGTATTTT.